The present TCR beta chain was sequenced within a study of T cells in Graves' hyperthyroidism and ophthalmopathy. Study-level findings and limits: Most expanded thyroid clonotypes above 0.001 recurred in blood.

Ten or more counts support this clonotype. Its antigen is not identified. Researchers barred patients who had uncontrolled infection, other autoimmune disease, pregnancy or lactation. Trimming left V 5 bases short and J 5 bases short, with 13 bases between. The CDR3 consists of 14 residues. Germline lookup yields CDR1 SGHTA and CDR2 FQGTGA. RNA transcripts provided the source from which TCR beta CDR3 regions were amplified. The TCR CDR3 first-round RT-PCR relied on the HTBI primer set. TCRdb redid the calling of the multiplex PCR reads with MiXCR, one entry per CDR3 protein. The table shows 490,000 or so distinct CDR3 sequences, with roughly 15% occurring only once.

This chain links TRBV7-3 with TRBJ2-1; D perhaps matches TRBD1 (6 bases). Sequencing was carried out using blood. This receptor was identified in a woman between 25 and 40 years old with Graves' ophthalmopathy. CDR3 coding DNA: TGTGCCAGCAGCCAGGACAGAACCGACAATGAGCAGTTCTTC. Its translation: CASSQDRTDNEQFF.